The source of this T cell receptor (beta chain) is a study of blood T cell repertoires in COVID-19. Turning to the study itself: Material from acute and convalescent COVID-19 was sourced from the United States, Italy and Spain. T cells, B-cell-depleted T cells, or PBMCs provided the cDNA or gDNA that served as material.

Profiling relied on immunoSEQ multiplex PCR, and the TCRdb table lists in-frame clones only, not all of them. This table has hundreds of thousands of clones, about 85% appearing once. Allocation to cohorts depended on clinical history reported by the participants. Germline-derived CDR1 and CDR2 are SGHKS and YYEKEE (reference sequence). The ends lost 2 bases at V and 0 bases at J; junction bases unmatched: 1. This CDR3 region has 15 residues. The rearrangement uses TRBV5-5 and TRBJ1-5; 8 nucleotides align to TRBD1. This sequence was found in a woman in her 50s who had recovered from COVID-19. Sequencing input: PBMCs or T cells enriched from blood (not recorded which). The CDR3 nucleotides read TGTGCCAGCAGCTTACAGGGGGGTAGCAATCAGCCCCAGCATTTT. As protein: CASSLQGGSNQPQHF. Full variable domain (remainder filled in from reference TRBV5-5 and TRBJ1-5): DAGVTQSPTHLIKTRGQQVTLRCSPISGHKSVSWYQQVLGQGPQFIFQYYEKEERGRGNFPDRFSARQFPNYSSELNVNALLLGDSALYLCASSLQGGSNQPQHFGDGTRLSIL.